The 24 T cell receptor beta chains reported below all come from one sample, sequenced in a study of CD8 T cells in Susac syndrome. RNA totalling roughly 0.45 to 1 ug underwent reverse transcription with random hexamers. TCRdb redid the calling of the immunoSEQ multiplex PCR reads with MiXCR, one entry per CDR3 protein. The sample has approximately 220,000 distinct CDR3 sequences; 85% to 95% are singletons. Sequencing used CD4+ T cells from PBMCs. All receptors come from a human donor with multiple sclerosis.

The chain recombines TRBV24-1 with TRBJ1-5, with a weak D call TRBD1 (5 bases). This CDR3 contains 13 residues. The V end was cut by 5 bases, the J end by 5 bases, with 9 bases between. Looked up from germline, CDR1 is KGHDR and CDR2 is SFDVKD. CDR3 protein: CATSAATDQPQHF. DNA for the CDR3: TGTGCCACCAGTGCCGCGACAGATCAGCCCCAGCATTTT.

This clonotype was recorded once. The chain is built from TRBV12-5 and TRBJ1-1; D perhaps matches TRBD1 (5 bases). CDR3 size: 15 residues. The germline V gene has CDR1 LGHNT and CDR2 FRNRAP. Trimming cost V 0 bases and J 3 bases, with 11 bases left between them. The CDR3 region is CASGLVLGGDTEAFF. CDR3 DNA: TGTGCTAGTGGTTTGGTACTGGGGGGGGACACTGAAGCTTTCTTT.

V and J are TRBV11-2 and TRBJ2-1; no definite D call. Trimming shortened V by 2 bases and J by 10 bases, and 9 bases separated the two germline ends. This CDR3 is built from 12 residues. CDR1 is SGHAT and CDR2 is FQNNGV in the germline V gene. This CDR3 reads CASSLSTAEQFF. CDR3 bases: TGTGCCAGCAGCTTAAGTACGGCAGAGCAGTTCTTC.

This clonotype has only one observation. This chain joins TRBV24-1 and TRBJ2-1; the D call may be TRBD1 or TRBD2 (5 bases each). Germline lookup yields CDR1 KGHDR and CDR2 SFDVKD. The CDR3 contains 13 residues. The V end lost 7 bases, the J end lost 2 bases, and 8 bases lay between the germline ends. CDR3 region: CATSGDAYNEQFF. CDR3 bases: TGTGCCACCAGCGGGGACGCCTACAATGAGCAGTTCTTC.

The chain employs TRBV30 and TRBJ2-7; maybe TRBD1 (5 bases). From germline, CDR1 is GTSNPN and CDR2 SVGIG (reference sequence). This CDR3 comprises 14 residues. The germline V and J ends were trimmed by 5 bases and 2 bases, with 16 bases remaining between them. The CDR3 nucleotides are TGTGCCTGGTCCCTCCGACAGCTACCCTACGAGCAGTACGTC. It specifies CAWSLRQLPYEQYV.

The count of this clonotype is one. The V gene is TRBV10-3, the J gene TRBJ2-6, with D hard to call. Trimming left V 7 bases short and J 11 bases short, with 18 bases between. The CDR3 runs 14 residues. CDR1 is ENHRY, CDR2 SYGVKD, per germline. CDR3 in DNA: TGTGCCATCAAGGTCGGTGTGGGTATTGACGTCCTGACTTTC. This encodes CAIKVGVGIDVLTF.

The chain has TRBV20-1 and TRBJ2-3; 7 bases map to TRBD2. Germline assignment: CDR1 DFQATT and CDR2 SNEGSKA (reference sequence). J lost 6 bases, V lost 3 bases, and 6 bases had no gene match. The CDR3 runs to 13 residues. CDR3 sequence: CSASGGGEDTQYF. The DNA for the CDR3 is TGCAGTGCTAGCGGCGGGGGAGAGGATACGCAGTATTTT.

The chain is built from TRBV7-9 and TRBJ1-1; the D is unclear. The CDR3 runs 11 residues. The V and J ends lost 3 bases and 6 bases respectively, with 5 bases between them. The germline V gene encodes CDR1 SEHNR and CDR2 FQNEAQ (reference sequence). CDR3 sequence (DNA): TGTGCCAGCAGCTTTCTCCCTGAAGCTTTCTTT. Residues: CASSFLPEAFF.

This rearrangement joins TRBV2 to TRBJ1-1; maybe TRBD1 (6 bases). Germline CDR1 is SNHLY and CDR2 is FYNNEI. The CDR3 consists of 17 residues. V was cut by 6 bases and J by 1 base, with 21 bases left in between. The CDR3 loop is CASSLQSGAVGNTEAFF. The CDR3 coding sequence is TGTGCCAGCAGCCTTCAGTCGGGGGCCGTAGGGAACACTGAAGCTTTCTTT.

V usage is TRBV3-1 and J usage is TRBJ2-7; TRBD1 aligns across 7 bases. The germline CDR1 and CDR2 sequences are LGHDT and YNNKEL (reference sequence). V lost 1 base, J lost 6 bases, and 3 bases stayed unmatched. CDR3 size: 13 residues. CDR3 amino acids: CASSQGNRGEQYF. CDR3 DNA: TGTGCCAGCAGCCAAGGGAACAGGGGCGAGCAGTACTTC.

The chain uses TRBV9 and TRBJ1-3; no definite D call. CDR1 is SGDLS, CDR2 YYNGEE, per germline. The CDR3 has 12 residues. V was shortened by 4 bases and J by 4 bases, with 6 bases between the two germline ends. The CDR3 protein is CASSSTGNTIYF. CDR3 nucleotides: TGTGCCAGCAGCTCCACCGGAAACACCATATATTTT.

The CDR3 protein is CASSYQGLSSPLHF. The CDR3 DNA reads as TGTGCCAGCAGTTACCAGGGGCTGAGTTCACCCCTCCACTTT. This chain connects TRBV6-6 to TRBJ1-6, with a possible D match to TRBD1 (6 bases). Germline CDR1 MNHNY, CDR2 SVGAGI (reference sequence). The CDR3 is 14 residues long. Trimming stripped 2 bases from V and 9 bases from J, with 11 bases between.

DNA of the CDR3: TGCAGTGCCGGGGTAGCGGGGGTTAATGAGCAGTTCTTC. Amino acid sequence: CSAGVAGVNEQFF. This sequence joins TRBV20-1 and TRBJ2-1; 9 nucleotides match TRBD2. V trimming: 6 bases; J trimming: 7 bases; junction bases outside the gene matches: 7. Germline V gives CDR1 DFQATT, CDR2 SNEGSKA (reference sequence). This CDR3 comprises 13 residues.

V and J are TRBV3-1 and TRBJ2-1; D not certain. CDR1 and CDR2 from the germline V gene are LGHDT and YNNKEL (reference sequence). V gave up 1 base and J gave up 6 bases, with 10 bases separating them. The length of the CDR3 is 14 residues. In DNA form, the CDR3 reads TGTGCCAGCAGCCAAGGGAATAGAGCCAATGAGCAGTTCTTC. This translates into CASSQGNRANEQFF.

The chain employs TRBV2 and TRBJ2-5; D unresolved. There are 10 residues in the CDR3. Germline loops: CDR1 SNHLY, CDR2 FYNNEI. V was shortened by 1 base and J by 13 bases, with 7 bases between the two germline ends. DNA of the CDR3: TGTGCCAGCAGTGAAGGAAAGTGGTACTTC. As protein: CASSEGKWYF. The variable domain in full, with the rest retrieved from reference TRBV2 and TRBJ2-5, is EPEVTQTPSHQVTQMGQEVILRCVPISNHLYFYWYRQILGQKVEFLVSFYNNEISEKSEIFDDQFSVERPDGSNFTLKIRSTKLEDSAMYFCASSEGKWYFGPGTRLLVL.

This chain's CDR3 is CASSGFGPYEQYF. For the CDR3, the DNA is TGTGCCAGCAGTGGATTCGGGCCGTACGAGCAGTACTTC. The chain recombines TRBV27 with TRBJ2-7, with D unclear. The CDR3 has 13 amino acids. The V gene lost 5 bases and the J gene lost 4 bases, with 12 bases spanning the gap. Germline V lookup: CDR1 MNHEY, CDR2 SMNVEV (reference sequence).

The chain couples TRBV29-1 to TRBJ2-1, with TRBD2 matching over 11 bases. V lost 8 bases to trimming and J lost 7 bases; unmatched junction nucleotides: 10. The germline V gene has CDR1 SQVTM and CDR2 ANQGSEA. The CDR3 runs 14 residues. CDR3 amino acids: CSLWTSGRTNEQFF. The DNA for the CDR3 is TGCAGCCTCTGGACTAGCGGGCGAACTAATGAGCAGTTCTTC.

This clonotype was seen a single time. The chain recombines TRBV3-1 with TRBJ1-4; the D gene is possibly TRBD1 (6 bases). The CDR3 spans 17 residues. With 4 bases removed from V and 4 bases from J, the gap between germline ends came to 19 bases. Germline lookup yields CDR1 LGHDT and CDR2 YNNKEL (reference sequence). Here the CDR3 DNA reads TGTGCCAGCAGCCTTTCAATGCAACAGGGCTTTAATGAAAAACTGTTTTTT. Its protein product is CASSLSMQQGFNEKLFF.

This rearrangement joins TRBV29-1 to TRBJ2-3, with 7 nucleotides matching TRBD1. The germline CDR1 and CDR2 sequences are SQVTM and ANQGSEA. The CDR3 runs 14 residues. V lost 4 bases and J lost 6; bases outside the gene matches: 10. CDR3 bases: TGCAGCGTTGTGAGGGGACAGTGGCCGGATACGCAGTATTTT. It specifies CSVVRGQWPDTQYF.

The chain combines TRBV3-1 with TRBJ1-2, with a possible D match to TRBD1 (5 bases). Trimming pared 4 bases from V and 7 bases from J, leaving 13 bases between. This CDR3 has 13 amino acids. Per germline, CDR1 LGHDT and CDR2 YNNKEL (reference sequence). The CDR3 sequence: CASSPDGGAGYTF. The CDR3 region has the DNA TGTGCCAGCAGCCCCGATGGGGGTGCTGGCTACACCTTC.

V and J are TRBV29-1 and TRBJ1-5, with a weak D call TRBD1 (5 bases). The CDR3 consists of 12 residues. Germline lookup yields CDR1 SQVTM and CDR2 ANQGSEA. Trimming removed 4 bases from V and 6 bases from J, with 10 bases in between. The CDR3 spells CSVGGGSQPQHF. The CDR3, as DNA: TGCAGCGTTGGGGGGGGAAGTCAGCCCCAGCATTTT.

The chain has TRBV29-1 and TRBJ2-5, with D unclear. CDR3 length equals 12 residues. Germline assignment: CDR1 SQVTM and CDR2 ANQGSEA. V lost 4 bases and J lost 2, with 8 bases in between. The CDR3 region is CSVGATQETQYF. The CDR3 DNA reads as TGCAGCGTTGGGGCAACTCAAGAGACCCAGTACTTC.

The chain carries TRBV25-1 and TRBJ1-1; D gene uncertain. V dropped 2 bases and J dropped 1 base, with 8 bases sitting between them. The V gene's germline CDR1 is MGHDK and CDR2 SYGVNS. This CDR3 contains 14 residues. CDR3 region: CASSETIKNTEAFF. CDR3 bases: TGTGCCAGCAGTGAAACCATAAAGAACACTGAAGCTTTCTTT.

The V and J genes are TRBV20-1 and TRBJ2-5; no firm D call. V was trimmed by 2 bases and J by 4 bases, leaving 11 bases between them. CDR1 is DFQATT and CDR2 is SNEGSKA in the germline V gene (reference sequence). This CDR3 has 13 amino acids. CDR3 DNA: TGCAGTGCTAGATTTCAAGGCCGAGAGACCCAGTACTTC. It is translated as CSARFQGRETQYF.